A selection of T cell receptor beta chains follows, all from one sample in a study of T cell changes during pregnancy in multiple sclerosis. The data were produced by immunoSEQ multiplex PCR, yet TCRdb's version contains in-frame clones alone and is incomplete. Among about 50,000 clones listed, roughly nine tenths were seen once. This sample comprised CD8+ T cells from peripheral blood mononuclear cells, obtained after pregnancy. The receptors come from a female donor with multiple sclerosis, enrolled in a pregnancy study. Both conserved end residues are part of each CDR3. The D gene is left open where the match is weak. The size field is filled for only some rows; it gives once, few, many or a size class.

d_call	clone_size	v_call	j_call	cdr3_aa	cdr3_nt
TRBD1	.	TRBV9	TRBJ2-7	CASSVGTGGSYEQYF	TGTGCCAGCAGCGTCGGGACAGGGGGATCCTACGAGCAGTACTTC
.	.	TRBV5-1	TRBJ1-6	CASSFGQGSDPLHF	TGCGCCAGCAGCTTCGGCCAGGGTTCCGATCCCCTCCACTTT
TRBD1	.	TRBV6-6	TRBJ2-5	CASSYYRGRETQYF	TGTGCCAGCAGTTACTACAGGGGGCGGGAGACCCAGTACTTC
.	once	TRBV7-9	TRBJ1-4	CASSPPQGFNEKLFF	TGTGCCAGCAGCCCGCCTCAGGGGTTTAATGAAAAACTGTTTTTT
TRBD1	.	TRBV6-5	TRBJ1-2	CASSSTGVPYGYTF	TGTGCCAGCAGTTCCACAGGGGTGCCCTATGGCTACACCTTC
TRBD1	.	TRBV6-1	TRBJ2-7	CASMDRVGYEQYF	TGTGCCAGCATGGACAGGGTAGGCTACGAGCAGTACTTC
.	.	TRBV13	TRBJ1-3	CASSLGFFRALSGNTIYF	TGTGCCAGCAGCTTAGGATTTTTCAGGGCCCTCTCTGGAAACACCATATATTTT
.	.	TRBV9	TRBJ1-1	CASSSLGGRVPNTEAFF	TGTGCCAGCAGCTCCTTGGGGGGGCGAGTACCGAACACTGAAGCTTTCTTT
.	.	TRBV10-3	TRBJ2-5	CAISEPGEETQYF	TGTGCCATCAGTGAACCGGGGGAAGAGACCCAGTACTTC
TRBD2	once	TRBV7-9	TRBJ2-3	CASTRTSGDTQYF	TGTGCCAGCACCAGGACTAGCGGGGATACGCAGTATTTT
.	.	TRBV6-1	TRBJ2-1	CASRTGAGWNEQFF	TGTGCCAGCAGGACAGGCGCCGGGTGGAATGAGCAGTTCTTC
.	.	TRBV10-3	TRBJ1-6	CAISESTALNSPLHF	TGTGCCATCAGTGAGTCGACAGCTCTAAATTCACCCCTCCACTTT
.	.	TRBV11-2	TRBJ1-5	CASSLGGGNQPQHF	TGTGCCAGCAGCTTGGGGGGGGGCAATCAGCCCCAGCATTTT
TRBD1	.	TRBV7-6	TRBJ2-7	CASSLDVGQGAYEQYF	TGTGCCAGCAGCTTAGATGTTGGACAGGGAGCCTACGAGCAGTACTTC
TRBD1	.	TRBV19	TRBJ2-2	CASSIDYEGADTGELFF	TGTGCCAGTAGTATAGATTACGAGGGGGCCGACACCGGGGAGCTGTTTTTT
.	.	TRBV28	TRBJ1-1	CASSLEHSMNTEAFF	TGTGCCAGCAGTTTAGAGCACAGTATGAACACTGAAGCTTTCTTT
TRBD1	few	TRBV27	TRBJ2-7	CASKIGTGHYEQYF	TGTGCCAGCAAAATCGGGACAGGGCACTACGAGCAGTACTTC
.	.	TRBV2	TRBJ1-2	CASSELTGHNYGYTF	TGTGCCAGCAGTGAGCTGACAGGACACAACTATGGCTACACCTTC
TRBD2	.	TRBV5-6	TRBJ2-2	CASSFGSGEGGELFF	TGTGCCAGCAGCTTCGGTAGCGGGGAAGGCGGGGAGCTGTTTTTT
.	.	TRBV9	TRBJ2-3	CASSVTSTGSDTQYF	TGTGCCAGCAGCGTTACAAGTACAGGGTCAGATACGCAGTATTTT
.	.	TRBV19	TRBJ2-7	CASSMEGARYEQYF	TGTGCCAGTAGTATGGAGGGGGCAAGGTACGAGCAGTACTTC
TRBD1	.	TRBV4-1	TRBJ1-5	CASSQGTGPGQPQHF	TGCGCCAGCAGCCAAGGGACAGGGCCGGGACAGCCCCAGCATTTT
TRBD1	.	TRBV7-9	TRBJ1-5	CASSSGGQPQHF	TGTGCCAGCAGCTCAGGGGGGCAGCCCCAGCATTTT
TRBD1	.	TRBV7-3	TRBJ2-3	CASSPDGTVADTQYF	TGTGCCAGCAGCCCCGACGGGACAGTAGCAGATACGCAGTATTTT
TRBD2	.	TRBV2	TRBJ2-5	CATRLAGGQETQYF	TGTGCCACCCGACTAGCGGGGGGGCAGGAGACCCAGTACTTC
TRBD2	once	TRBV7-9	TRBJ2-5	CASSRLGLAGEETQYF	TGTGCCAGCAGCAGATTGGGACTAGCGGGGGAAGAGACCCAGTACTTC
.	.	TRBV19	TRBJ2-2	CASLDNSNTGELFF	TGTGCCAGCCTCGACAACTCGAACACCGGGGAGCTGTTTTTT
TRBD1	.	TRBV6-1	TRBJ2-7	CASSPQGASYEQYF	TGTGCCAGCAGTCCCCAGGGGGCGTCCTACGAGCAGTACTTC
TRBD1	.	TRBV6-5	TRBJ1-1	CASSYSTGAEAFF	TGTGCCAGCAGTTACTCCACAGGGGCTGAAGCTTTCTTT
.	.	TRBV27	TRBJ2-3	CASNPLGSQSWQYF	TGTGCCAGCAACCCACTAGGGTCGCAGAGCTGGCAGTATTTT
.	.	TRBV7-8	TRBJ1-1	CASSQDLFTEAFF	TGTGCCAGTTCACAGGATTTGTTCACTGAAGCTTTCTTT
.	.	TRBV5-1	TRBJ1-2	CASSLGTGNYGYTF	TGCGCCAGCAGCTTGGGAACAGGGAACTATGGCTACACCTTC
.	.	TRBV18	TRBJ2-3	CASSQGTDTQYF	TGTGCCAGCTCTCAGGGGACAGATACGCAGTATTTT
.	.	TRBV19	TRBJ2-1	CASSIGQLEQFF	TGTGCCAGTAGTATAGGACAGCTGGAGCAGTTCTTC
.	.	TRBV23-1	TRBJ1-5	CASSIGVPQHF	TGCGCCAGCAGTATAGGGGTGCCCCAGCATTTT
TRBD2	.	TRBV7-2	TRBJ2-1	CASSLFASGGYNEQFF	TGTGCCAGCAGCTTATTCGCTAGCGGGGGATACAATGAGCAGTTCTTC
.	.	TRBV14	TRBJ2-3	CASSPSSSTDTQYF	TGTGCCAGCAGCCCATCATCGAGTACAGATACGCAGTATTTT
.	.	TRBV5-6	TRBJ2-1	CASSLGRGYNEQFF	TGTGCCAGCAGCTTGGGACGCGGGTACAATGAGCAGTTCTTC
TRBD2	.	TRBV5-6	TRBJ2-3	CASMLAGGLRDTQYF	TGTGCCAGCATGCTAGCGGGGGGGCTCCGAGATACGCAGTATTTT
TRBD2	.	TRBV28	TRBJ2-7	CASSPVRTSGAHEQYF	TGTGCCAGCAGTCCCGTAAGGACTAGCGGGGCCCACGAGCAGTACTTC
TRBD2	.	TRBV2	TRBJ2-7	CASETSGAYEQYF	TGTGCCAGCGAGACTAGCGGGGCATACGAGCAGTACTTC